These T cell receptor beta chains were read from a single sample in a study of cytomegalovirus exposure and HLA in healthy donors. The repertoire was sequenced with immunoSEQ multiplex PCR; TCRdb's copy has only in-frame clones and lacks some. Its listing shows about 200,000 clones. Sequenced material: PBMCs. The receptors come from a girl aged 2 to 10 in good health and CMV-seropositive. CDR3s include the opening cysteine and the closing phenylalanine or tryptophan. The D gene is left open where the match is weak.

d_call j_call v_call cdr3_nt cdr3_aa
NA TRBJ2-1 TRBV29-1 TGCAGCGTTCAGAGGGTGGATGAGCAGTTCTTC CSVQRVDEQFF
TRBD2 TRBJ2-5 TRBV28 TGTGCCAGCAGTTCCGGGGGAGGGGAGACCCAGTACTTC CASSSGGGETQYF
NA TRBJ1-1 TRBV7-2 TGTGCCAGCAGCTTAGGTGTCTTGCGGACAGTGAACACTGAAGCTTTCTTT CASSLGVLRTVNTEAFF
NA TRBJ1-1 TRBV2 TGTGCCAGCAGTGAAACTGGGCCCGAACCTGAAGCTTTCTTT CASSETGPEPEAFF
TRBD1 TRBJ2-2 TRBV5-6 TGTGCCAGCAGCTTGGACAGGGGGACCGGGGAGCTGTTTTTT CASSLDRGTGELFF
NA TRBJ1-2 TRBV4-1 TGCGCCAGCAGCCAAGGGACAGCCTATGGCTACACCTTC CASSQGTAYGYTF
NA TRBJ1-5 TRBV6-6 TGTGCCAGCAGCCGATGGGGGGGCGGTAGCAATCAGCCCCAGCATTTT CASSRWGGGSNQPQHF
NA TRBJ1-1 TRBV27 TGTGCCAGCCGACCGGGGGGACCCCATGAAGCTTTCTTT CASRPGGPHEAFF
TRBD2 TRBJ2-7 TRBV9 TGTGCCAGCAGCCCCCCGGGACTAGCGTCGGGGGAGCAGTACTTC CASSPPGLASGEQYF
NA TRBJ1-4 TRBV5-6 TGTGCCAGCAGCTTCAGGGGAATTAATGAAAAACTGTTTTTT CASSFRGINEKLFF
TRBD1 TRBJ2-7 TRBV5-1 TGCGCCAGCAGCATAACGGGACAGGGTGTTGCTTACGAGCAGTACTTC CASSITGQGVAYEQYF
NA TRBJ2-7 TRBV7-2 TGTGCCAGCAGCTTAGTGCCCTTTGCACAATACGAGCAGTACTTC CASSLVPFAQYEQYF
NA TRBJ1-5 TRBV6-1 TGTGCCAGCAGTGAAGCGCCCCAGGTTCAGCCCCAGCATTTT CASSEAPQVQPQHF